Each of the 22 T cell receptor beta chains below was sequenced from the same sample in a study of identical twins. TCRdb passed the 5' RACE reads through MiXCR, listing each CDR3 protein once. The table lists 500,000 or so distinct CDR3 sequences, approximately 22% of them singletons. This sample also belongs to another study, concerning T cells expressing NK-cell markers.

The sample was CD4+ T cells sorted from blood. Receptor source: a woman under 30 in good health.

This clonotype was observed a few times. The chain carries TRBV20-1 and TRBJ2-1, with unresolved D. V was cut by 6 bases and J by 5 bases, with 23 bases left in between. Germline V gene sequence: CDR1 DFQATT, CDR2 SNEGSKA (reference sequence). The CDR3 is 16 residues long. The CDR3 DNA reads TGCAGTGCCAGCTTTATCCAGCAGGTGTCCCACAATGAGCAGTTCTTC. Its translation: CSASFIQQVSHNEQFF.

This rearrangement joins TRBV10-3 to TRBJ1-3; D gene unclear. Trimming removed 8 bases from V and 1 base from J, with 6 bases in between. Looked up from germline, CDR1 is ENHRY and CDR2 is SYGVKD. This CDR3 comprises 12 residues. This CDR3 reads CAISLSGNTIYF. The DNA of the CDR3 is TGTGCCATCTCCCTATCTGGAAACACCATATATTTT.

This chain uses TRBV10-3 with TRBJ1-2, with TRBD1 matching over 8 bases. The CDR3 contains 15 residues. From germline, CDR1 is ENHRY and CDR2 SYGVKD. After removal of 0 bases from V and 3 bases from J, the junction contained 3 bases not matched to a gene. The CDR3 reads CAISESKQGDYGYTF. The CDR3 DNA follows: TGTGCCATCAGTGAGTCCAAACAGGGGGACTATGGCTACACCTTC.

The chain employs TRBV6-1 and TRBJ1-6; D not resolved. The germline V gene encodes CDR1 MNHNS and CDR2 SASEGT. The V gene lost 7 bases and the J gene lost 0 bases, with 7 bases spanning the gap. The CDR3 is 14 amino acids. The CDR3 loop reads CASIFSSYNSPLHF. CDR3 DNA sequence: TGTGCCAGCATCTTTAGCTCCTATAATTCACCCCTCCACTTT.

This clonotype was counted between two and nine times. The chain has TRBV7-9 and TRBJ1-6; the D gene is possibly TRBD1 (5 bases). Germline V gene data show CDR1 as SEHNR and CDR2 as FQNEAQ (reference sequence). Trimming pared 5 bases from V and 8 bases from J, leaving 22 bases between. The CDR3 is 17 amino acids. DNA of the CDR3: TGTGCCAGCAGCACCCCCATCGGGTGGGGAGGGGATTCACCCCTCCACTTT. Translation gives CASSTPIGWGGDSPLHF. Together with reference TRBV7-9 and TRBJ1-6, the CDR3 gives the full variable domain: DTGVSQNPRHKITKRGQNVTFRCDPISEHNRLYWYRQTLGQGPEFLTYFQNEAQLEKSRLLSDRFSAERPKGSFSTLEIQRTEQGDSAMYLCASSTPIGWGGDSPLHFGNGTRLTVT.

As concerns this clonotype: This may stem from a read error, because a much larger clone lies one nucleotide away. This chain connects TRBV10-3 to TRBJ2-7; D is uncertain. V was shortened by 6 bases and J by 4 bases, with 13 bases between the two germline ends. The CDR3 has 13 residues. CDR1 and CDR2 from the germline V gene are ENHRY and SYGVKD. The CDR3 reads CAIRVSLDYEQYF. Here the CDR3 DNA reads TGTGCCATCAGAGTCTCCCTGGATTACGAGCAGTACTTC.

This clonotype was seen only a few times. The chain recombines TRBV7-2 with TRBJ2-7; D gene unclear. Germline CDR1 and CDR2: SGHTA and FQGNSA. Trimming removed 3 bases at V and 3 bases at J, with 9 bases between. The CDR3 contains 13 residues. The CDR3 DNA reads as TGTGCCAGCAGCTTTGGTCCTAACTACGAGCAGTACTTC. This gives the protein CASSFGPNYEQYF.

This clonotype was recorded a few times. The chain has TRBV29-1 and TRBJ1-2; D is perhaps TRBD1 (5 bases). Between the trimmed V and J ends, which lost 3 bases and 7 bases, there was a span of 12 bases. Looked up from germline, CDR1 is SQVTM and CDR2 is ANQGSEA. CDR3 size: 12 residues. CDR3 nucleotides: TGCAGCGTTGACAGGGCCGGACTTGGCTACACCTTC. It yields the protein CSVDRAGLGYTF.

This clonotype was observed many times. The chain joins TRBV4-2 to TRBJ2-1; either TRBD1 or TRBD2 may fit D (5 bases each). Germline-derived CDR1 and CDR2 are LGHNA and YNFKEQ. The V end was cut by 3 bases, the J end by 5 bases, with 20 bases between. This CDR3 has 17 residues. DNA of the CDR3: TGTGCCAGCAGCCAGACACCGGGGCCCCAAGCTCACAATGAGCAGTTCTTC. This encodes CASSQTPGPQAHNEQFF.

The table lists this clonotype with a few counts. The CDR3 loop is CASRGGVAISYNEQFF. In nucleotides, the CDR3 is TGTGCCAGCAGAGGTGGAGTAGCGATCTCCTACAATGAGCAGTTCTTC. The chain uses TRBV2 and TRBJ2-1; possible D gene TRBD2, 5 bases. With 6 bases removed from V and 0 bases from J, the gap between germline ends came to 15 bases. Germline lookup yields CDR1 SNHLY and CDR2 FYNNEI. The CDR3 contains 16 residues.

This clonotype was detected a few times. This CDR3 is CAISESPVTPANTGELFF. For the CDR3, the DNA is TGTGCCATCAGTGAGTCGCCGGTGACTCCCGCGAACACCGGGGAGCTGTTTTTT. This sequence joins TRBV10-3 and TRBJ2-2; the D is unclear. This CDR3 is built from 18 residues. Germline CDR1 and CDR2: ENHRY and SYGVKD. V lost 0 bases and J 0 bases, leaving 14 bases between the germline ends.

A word on this clonotype: Sequence at one end of the junction differs from germline and may be a read error. The chain's CDR3 is CSASRDMGTMATPTLF. The CDR3 region has the DNA TGCAGTGCTAGCAGGGACATGGGAACTATGGCTACACCTACGCTCTTC. The rearrangement joins TRBV20-1 to TRBJ1-2; weak D call: TRBD1 (6 bases). The CDR3 consists of 16 residues. The germline V gene has CDR1 DFQATT and CDR2 SNEGSKA (reference sequence).

The table lists this clonotype with a few counts. The J gene is TRBJ2-3, the V gene TRBV7-6; 8 bases match TRBD2. This CDR3 is 15 amino acids long. Trimming removed 1 base from V and 2 bases from J; junction bases left unmatched: 2. CDR1 is SGHVS and CDR2 is FNYEAQ in the germline V gene. CDR3 in DNA: TGTGCCAGCAGCTTAGAAGCGGGGGACACAGATACGCAGTATTTT. Translation: CASSLEAGDTDTQYF.

V and J are TRBV7-9 and TRBJ2-7; TRBD2 aligns across 13 bases. V lost 6 bases and J lost 9; bases outside the gene matches: 8. In germline, CDR1 is SEHNR, CDR2 FQNEAQ (reference sequence). CDR3 length: 14 amino acids. Here the CDR3 DNA reads TGTGCCAGCAGTTCTGGACTAGCGGGGGTCGGGCAGTACTTC. It specifies CASSSGLAGVGQYF.

This clonotype was found a few times. The chain combines TRBV5-1 with TRBJ2-3; D remains ambiguous. Between the trimmed V and J ends, which lost 1 base and 1 base, there was a span of 7 bases. The CDR3 spans 14 residues. Germline V gives CDR1 SGHRS, CDR2 YFSETQ. CDR3 residues: CASSLTTGTDTQYF. The CDR3 DNA reads as TGCGCCAGCAGCTTGACAACAGGCACAGATACGCAGTATTTT.

The V and J genes are TRBV6-5 and TRBJ2-7, with 7 bases fitting TRBD1. The CDR3 covers 14 residues. The V gene end was trimmed by 2 bases and the J gene end by 3 bases; junction bases not matched to a gene: 4. Per germline, CDR1 MNHEY and CDR2 SVGAGI. CDR3 bases: TGTGCCAGCAGTTACACAAGGACAGGCTACGAGCAGTACTTC. Amino acid sequence: CASSYTRTGYEQYF.

This clonotype has ten or more counts. The V and J genes are TRBV6-5 and TRBJ2-3, with D perhaps being TRBD1 or TRBD2 (5 bases each). Germline-derived CDR1 and CDR2 are MNHEY and SVGAGI. Trimming left V 5 bases short and J 6 bases short, with 9 bases between. The CDR3 has 12 residues. CDR3 sequence: CASSNRGDTQYF. CDR3 coding DNA: TGTGCCAGCAGTAACCGGGGCGATACGCAGTATTTT.

J is TRBJ2-1 and V is TRBV3-1; 12 bases fit TRBD2. The CDR3 contains 16 residues. CDR1 and CDR2 (germline): LGHDT, YNNKEL (reference sequence). V shed 4 bases, J shed 4 bases, and the junction held 5 bases outside the gene matches. Written as DNA, the CDR3 is TGTGCCAGCAGCCGCTGGACTAGCGGGGCTTACAATGAGCAGTTCTTC. Its protein is CASSRWTSGAYNEQFF.

The chain combines TRBV5-1 with TRBJ2-1, with 11 bases that match TRBD2. Germline lookup yields CDR1 SGHRS and CDR2 YFSETQ. V lost 5 bases and J lost 7; bases outside the gene matches: 11. The CDR3 contains 16 residues. DNA of the CDR3: TGCGCCAGCAGTTTTGGTAGCGGGGGGGCCCGGAATGAGCAGTTCTTC. Its translation is CASSFGSGGARNEQFF.

The table lists this clonotype with a few counts. The chain couples TRBV15 to TRBJ1-5; TRBD1 is a possible D gene (5 bases). The CDR3 runs to 15 residues. CDR1 and CDR2 from the germline V gene are LNHNV and YYDKDF (reference sequence). V lost 0 bases, J lost 4 bases, and 10 bases lay in between. Written as DNA, the CDR3 is TGTGCCACCAGCAGAGATTCCAGGGAAAATCAGCCCCAGCATTTT. This encodes CATSRDSRENQPQHF.

The rearrangement uses TRBV5-1 and TRBJ2-5; D remains unclear. The CDR3 loop spans 14 amino acids. Looked up from germline, CDR1 is SGHRS and CDR2 is YFSETQ. V gave up 0 bases and J gave up 7 bases, with 13 bases separating them. CDR3 coding DNA: TGCGCCAGCAGCTTGGAACTCTTAAGGCGGACCCAGTACTTC. Its protein is CASSLELLRRTQYF.

The chain links TRBV20-1 to TRBJ2-2; D is perhaps TRBD2 (5 bases). The CDR3 spans 13 residues. Per the germline V gene, CDR1 is DFQATT and CDR2 is SNEGSKA (reference sequence). With 6 bases removed from V and 1 base from J, the gap between germline ends came to 9 bases. CDR3 in DNA: TGCAGTGCCAAAGGAGGGAACACCGGGGAGCTGTTTTTT. Translation gives CSAKGGNTGELFF.